This T cell receptor (beta chain) comes out of a study of beta chain features in type 1 diabetes (dated by TCRdb to the late 2010s). A note on the overall study: Patients and healthy donors did not differ in mean age, gender distribution, total cell number or subset yield. Whereas all 30 or so donors provided naive and central memory subsets, regulatory and stem cell-like memory subsets were isolated from just 8 patients and about 8 healthy donors. A total of 90 million to 120 million sorted cells were examined across all samples, and a strong correlation was observed between cell number per subset and RNA yield. In the study, TCRB repertoires of sorted circulating CD4+ T cell subsets from recently diagnosed type 1 diabetes patients were compared with those of matched healthy donors. The full study reports these points: PCR may preferentially amplify shorter templates, but because patient and control samples were amplified and corrected together, any resulting skew would affect both groups equally. Type 1 diabetes patients showed a moderate but significant shortening of TCRB CDR3 length in all four CD4+ subsets. Because small numbers of individuals were included in the HLA sub-analyses, any influence of HLA type on TCRB rearrangement was left unresolved. Patients with type 1 diabetes made fewer insertions and deleted more nucleotides at VDJ recombination sites, implying thymic rearrangement abnormalities. Because cDNA rather than genomic DNA was sequenced, highly expressing activated cells could have been over-represented, although no difference in activation and CD3 levels was found between groups. The naive, central memory and regulatory TCRB repertoires appeared to resemble one another more closely among patients than among healthy donors.

Remarks on this clone: Its specific antigen is unknown. Nothing much larger sits one base from this clone, and base qualities are not available.

The High Capacity cDNA Reverse Transcription Kit was used to reverse transcribe all of the isolated RNA, meaning that expressed TCRB transcripts were what got sequenced. Naive, central memory and regulatory T cell samples underwent deep immunoSEQ sequencing, averaging roughly 3.5 million total reads per sample. Sorted cells were lysed in RLT buffer and RNA was extracted with DNase-treated RNeasy Micro or Mini kits, depending on cell number. Each cell subset was processed separately to prevent cross-contamination, with patient and healthy donor samples processed together. The immunoSEQ multiplex PCR was used to amplify TCRB sequences from cDNA, yielding 87-bp fragments that span the CDR3 region. Amplicons were sequenced on the Illumina HiSeq platform. On the study's bioinformatics: Synthetic template baselines were used to correct PCR bias computationally, reads within Hamming distance 2 were collapsed, and singletons that could not be merged were discarded. Reads were aligned against IMGT to assign V, D and J genes, CDR3 length and insertions or deletions at six rearrangement sites. Within each subset, clonotype counts were normalized to sorted cell number, after which true diversity and Gini coefficients were computed with the tcR R package. The overlap coefficient, calculated on TCRB nucleotide sequences, was used to quantify repertoire sharing. Out-of-frame TCRB sequences from naive cells were analyzed to stand in for the pre-selection repertoire. The immuneACCESS repertoire file appears here via TCRdb, limited to in-frame rearrangements. These files lack a portion of the clones; in checked studies, under half of the deficit traces to unresolved V genes, and the cause of the others is not known. That table supplies the V and J calls and clone size; D and trimming were determined from the DNA. This sample is represented by 250,000 to 300,000 clones; 14% of them were singletons. The ten largest make up 0.017% of the sample.

A single peripheral blood draw of around 0.11 L on average was collected from each donor into heparinised tubes. A BD FACSAria II and a panel including CD45RO, CCR7, CD25, CD127, CD95 and CD27 were used to sort naive, central memory, regulatory and stem cell-like memory CD4+ T cells. Every sorted population had a purity above 95%. Right away, PBMCs were isolated by Lymphoprep density gradient centrifugation and were stained directly, with no culture step. Samples were stained and sorted in pairs, with one healthy donor and one patient per experiment, so that batch effects were minimized. Sequencing was carried out using naive CD4+ T cells from blood. What this sample's cell subset or site label stands for: true naive CD4+ T cells. This clonotype was sampled from a young man with type 1 diabetes.

The CDR3: CAISSGTGGRTGELFF. The sequenced DNA: TGTGCCATCAGTTCCGGGACAGGGGGCCGAACCGGGGAGCTGTTTTTT. The rearrangement combines TRBV10-3 with TRBJ2-2, and 12 junction bases match TRBD1. Via the germline V gene, CDR1 is ENHRY and CDR2 SYGVKD. For this chain, trimming is 5 bases at the V end and 5 bases at the J end, and the number of junction bases without a gene match is 6. The CDR3 sequence holds 16 residues, the cysteine and phenylalanine included. Just CDR3 DNA is preserved here, 48 bases in frame from base 1.